A selection of T cell receptor beta chains follows, all from one sample in a study of beta chain features in type 1 diabetes. Assay: immunoSEQ multiplex PCR; the TCRdb copy retains only in-frame clones and omits some. The data hold roughly 700,000 clones, with over 10% observed a single time. Source material: naive CD4+ T cells from blood. These receptors were obtained from a man aged 18 to 35 with type 1 diabetes. Both conserved end residues are part of each CDR3. The D gene is left open where the match is weak. Some rows mark clone size as missing; the rest say once, few, many or name a class of expanded clone.

V	size	D	J	DNA	CDR3
TRBV6-5	NA	NA	TRBJ2-3	TGTGCCAGCAGAAGGCGCAACACAGATACGCAGTATTTT	CASRRRNTDTQYF
TRBV5-1	few	NA	TRBJ2-7	TGCGCCAGCAGCTTGGTGACAGGTACCTACGAGCAGTACTTC	CASSLVTGTYEQYF
TRBV9	few	TRBD2	TRBJ2-5	TGTGCCAGCAGCGTAGCAAGCGGGGGTTACCAAGAGACCCAGTACTTC	CASSVASGGYQETQYF
TRBV25-1	few	NA	TRBJ1-2	TGTGCCAGCAGTGGGGACATAGGCCCCTACACCTTC	CASSGDIGPYTF
TRBV14	few	TRBD2	TRBJ2-2	TGTGCCAGCAGCCCCGGGAGGGGCACCGGGGAGCTGTTTTTT	CASSPGRGTGELFF
TRBV15	NA	NA	TRBJ1-2	TGTGCCACCGGAAGAGGGGAAGGGTATGGCTACACCTTC	CATGRGEGYGYTF
TRBV15	few	NA	TRBJ2-5	TGTGCCACCAGCAGAGTGCTCCTCCTACAGGGTGAGGACCAAGAGACCCAGTACTTC	CATSRVLLLQGEDQETQYF
TRBV11-1	few	NA	TRBJ2-1	TGTGCCAGCACCCCCCGCGACGGAAATGAGCAGTTCTTC	CASTPRDGNEQFF
TRBV7-6	few	NA	TRBJ2-4	TGTGCCAGCAGCCCTGGGGCCCCCCGGGGGCTAGCCAAAAACATTCAGTACTTC	CASSPGAPRGLAKNIQYF
TRBV7-9	NA	NA	TRBJ2-7	TGTGCCAGCAGCTTATTCAGGACAGAAGAGCAGTACTTC	CASSLFRTEEQYF
TRBV9	few	NA	TRBJ1-1	TGTGCCAGCAGCGTAGCCGAGGGGAGGCCTGAAGCTTTCTTT	CASSVAEGRPEAFF
TRBV5-4	few	TRBD2	TRBJ2-1	TGTGCCAGCAGCACTCGACTAGCGGGACAGCTCAATGAGCAGTTCTTC	CASSTRLAGQLNEQFF
TRBV30	few	NA	TRBJ1-2	TGTGCCTGGAGTGCGTTGGACTATGGCTACACCTTC	CAWSALDYGYTF